Included here is one T cell receptor (beta chain) sequence, with context. The repertoire was sequenced with immunoSEQ multiplex PCR; TCRdb's copy has only in-frame clones and lacks some. The table includes around 91,000 clones, roughly 76% detected once. The sample comes from a study of PD-1 blockade in classical Hodgkin lymphoma. Each patient relapsed following autologous stem cell transplantation, and prior brentuximab vedotin exposure differed. V was shortened by 6 bases and J by 10 bases, with 16 bases between the two germline ends. There are 13 residues in the CDR3. Germline-derived CDR1 and CDR2 are MNHEY and SVGAGI.

The clonotype comes from a human donor with classical Hodgkin lymphoma. The sequencing used peripheral blood mononuclear cells (PBMCs), collected before the second cycle of nivolumab. This rearrangement joins TRBV6-5 to TRBJ2-1, with a possible D match to TRBD2 (5 bases). As DNA, the CDR3 is TGTGCCAGCAGCGGCTACGGGGTTAGGGAGCAGTTCTTC. It translates to CASSGYGVREQFF.